The 6 T cell receptor beta chains in this list originate from one sample, sequenced in a study of beta chain features in type 1 diabetes. The sequenced template was cDNA made from the entire isolated RNA. The protocol was immunoSEQ multiplex PCR, while the TCRdb copy is restricted to in-frame clones and leaves out a portion. This table has about 360,000 clones, roughly 13% appearing once. Input material: naive CD4+ T cells from blood. Receptor source: a man aged 18 to 30 in good health.

This clone occurred a few times. The chain has TRBV19 and TRBJ1-5; D gene ambiguous. The CDR3 contains 14 residues. The germline V gene has CDR1 LNHDA and CDR2 SQIVND (reference sequence). V shed 1 base and J shed 1 base, with 5 bases lying between them. CDR3 loop: CASSIGPSNQPQHF. CDR3 sequence (DNA): TGTGCCAGTAGTATAGGGCCAAGCAATCAGCCCCAGCATTTT.

This clone was seen a handful of times. CDR3 protein: CASSPDRPYEQYF. CDR3 DNA: TGTGCCAGCAGCCCGGACAGGCCCTACGAGCAGTACTTC. The chain couples TRBV7-2 to TRBJ2-7, with 7 bases fitting TRBD1. Germline trimming cut 5 bases from V and 2 bases from J; bases unmatched to any gene: 3. Germline V gives CDR1 SGHTA, CDR2 FQGNSA. The CDR3 covers 13 residues.

The CDR3 sequence is CASSLRAGGTTDTQYF. The CDR3 bases are TGTGCCAGTAGTCTCCGAGCGGGAGGCACCACAGATACGCAGTATTTT. The chain uses TRBV19 and TRBJ2-3; 9 nucleotides match TRBD2. From germline, CDR1 is LNHDA and CDR2 SQIVND (reference sequence). The CDR3 has 16 residues. V dropped 5 bases and J dropped 2; count of bases not matched to a gene: 8.

This clone turned up a few times. Written as DNA, the CDR3 is TGTGCCAGCAGCCCCTTTCGGGGGGCCTATGAGACCCAGTACTTC. Translating gives CASSPFRGAYETQYF. The chain carries TRBV7-3 and TRBJ2-5; the D gene is possibly TRBD2 (7 bases). CDR1 is SGHTA, CDR2 FQGTGA, per germline. This CDR3 contains 15 residues. The V and J ends lost 5 bases and 5 bases respectively, with 18 bases between them.

Of note for this clone: This sample includes further DNA sequences coding for the same CDR3. This chain links TRBV28 with TRBJ2-1, with D possibly being TRBD2 (5 bases). The CDR3 has 12 amino acids. V lost 8 bases and J 1 base, leaving 6 bases between the germline ends. Germline CDR1 reads MDHEN; CDR2 reads SYDVKM. DNA of the CDR3: TGTGCCAGCGGGAGTTCCTACAATGAGCAGTTCTTC. It is translated as CASGSSYNEQFF.

The chain has TRBV27 and TRBJ1-5; TRBD1 matches at 9 bases. The CDR3 runs to 15 residues. V lost 6 bases, J lost 8 bases, and 11 bases stayed unmatched. CDR1 is MNHEY and CDR2 is SMNVEV in the germline V gene (reference sequence). CDR3 nucleotide sequence: TGTGCCAGCAGACTGGGACAGGGAAGTCTCGAGCCCCAGCATTTT. Protein product: CASRLGQGSLEPQHF.